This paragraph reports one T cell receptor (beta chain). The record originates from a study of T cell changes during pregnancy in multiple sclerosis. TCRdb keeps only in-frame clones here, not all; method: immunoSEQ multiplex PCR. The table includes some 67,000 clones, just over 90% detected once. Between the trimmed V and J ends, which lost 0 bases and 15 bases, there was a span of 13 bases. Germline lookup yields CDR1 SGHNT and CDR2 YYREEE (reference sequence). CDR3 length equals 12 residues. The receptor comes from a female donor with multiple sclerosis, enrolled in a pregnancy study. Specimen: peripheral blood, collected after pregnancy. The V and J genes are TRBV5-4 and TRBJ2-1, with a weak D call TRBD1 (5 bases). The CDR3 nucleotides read TGTGCCAGCAGCTTGGGAGATCAGGGTTGGTTCTTC. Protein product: CASSLGDQGWFF.